The 27 T cell receptor beta chains below were found in one sample sequenced in a study of T-cell reconstitution after alpha-beta-depleted transplantation in children (dated by TCRdb to 2016 to 2017). Library preparation employed PCR. The data were produced on an Illumina HiSeq 2500. Molecular barcoding was employed in the preparation of TCR libraries, with unique molecular identifiers being used to normalize TCRbeta repertoire quantification. Using fastp at Q25 and MiXCR, TCRdb reprocessed the public reads and kept productive beta chains. Identical CDR3 proteins give one entry, which carries the most common genes and DNA. Present in this sample are fewer than 700,000 distinct CDR3 sequences, more than 20% of which were seen just once. Roughly 13% of the sample is in the top ten clones. In light of the paper, this sample's treatment or condition label describes: allogeneic hematopoietic cell transplantation with graft depleted of TCRalphabeta T cells and CD19 B cells.

Specimen: PBMCs, mostly from graft donor cells, collected 360 days after TCRalphabeta/CD19-depleted stem cell transplant. The receptors come from a boy younger than two who had a stem cell transplant for acute myeloid leukemia, so the T cells may come from the graft donor.

The CDR3 nucleotides read TGTGCCAGCAGCTTAGACCACCGGGCCTGGGATGAGCAGTTCTTC. Its protein is CASSLDHRAWDEQFF. The V call is TRBV7-6, the J call TRBJ2-1, with D unclear. The V and J ends lost 1 base and 8 bases respectively, with 15 bases between them. The length of the CDR3 is 15 residues. CDR1 and CDR2 (germline): SGHVS, FNYEAQ.

This clonotype was seen repeatedly, ten times or more. The junction and the germline gene differ at one end; a read error may be behind it. The chain carries TRBV7-9 and TRBJ2-7; D gene unclear. CDR3 length: 13 amino acids. Germline-derived CDR1 and CDR2 are SEHNR and FQNEAQ (reference sequence). CDR3 bases: TGCGCCAGCAGCTCCTCCTCCTCCTACGAGCAGTACTTC. Translating gives CASSSSSSYEQYF. Variable domain in full (rest from reference TRBV7-9 and TRBJ2-7): DTGVSQNPRHKITKRGQNVTFRCDPISEHNRLYWYRQTLGQGPEFLTYFQNEAQLEKSRLLSDRFSAERPKGSFSTLEIQRTEQGDSAMYLCASSSSSSYEQYFGPGTRLTVT.

The chain is built from TRBV10-2 and TRBJ2-1; the D gene is possibly TRBD1 (6 bases). The CDR3 spans 16 residues. Germline CDR1 is WSHSY and CDR2 is SAAADI. Trimming removed 8 bases at V and 0 bases at J, with 17 bases between. CDR3 nucleotide sequence: TGCGCCAGCGGGACACCCACCTTTCGCTCCTACAATGAGCAGTTCTTC. Translated: CASGTPTFRSYNEQFF.

This clonotype showed up many times. The rearrangement uses TRBV18 and TRBJ2-7; D is ambiguous. The CDR3 extends over 14 amino acids. V lost 3 bases and J 0 bases, leaving 9 bases between the germline ends. Germline CDR1 KGHSH, CDR2 LQKENI. The CDR3 DNA sequence: TGTGCCAGCTCACCCAACAGAAGCTCCTACGAGCAGTACTTC. This translates into CASSPNRSSYEQYF.

This clonotype came up many times. The V and J genes are TRBV12-3 or TRBV12-4 and TRBJ2-6; D assignment may be TRBD1 or TRBD2 (6 bases each). The CDR3 consists of 15 residues. V was shortened by 3 bases and J by 2 bases, with 8 bases between the two germline ends. CDR3 amino acids: CASSFGGPGANVLTF. CDR3 bases: TGTGCCAGCAGTTTTGGGGGGCCTGGGGCCAACGTCCTGACTTTC.

This clonotype was counted many times. The rearrangement links TRBV29-1 to TRBJ2-1; D is perhaps TRBD1 (6 bases). Germline V gene lookup returns CDR1 SQVTM and CDR2 ANQGSEA. V lost 8 bases to trimming and J lost 4 bases, with 15 bases between them. The CDR3 runs 13 residues. The CDR3 here is CSSRQAAYNEQFF. In nucleotides, the CDR3 is TGCAGCTCGAGACAGGCAGCTTACAATGAGCAGTTCTTC.

The rearrangement links TRBV18 to TRBJ2-4; D is uncertain. The CDR3 is made up of 15 amino acids. Trimming removed 2 bases at V and 2 bases at J, with 10 bases between. Germline lookup yields CDR1 KGHSH and CDR2 LQKENI. The CDR3 region is CASSPDVDPKNIQYF. The CDR3 nucleotides are TGTGCCAGCTCACCAGATGTAGATCCCAAAAACATTCAGTACTTC.

V and J are TRBV20-1 and TRBJ2-5; 7 nucleotides match TRBD1. The CDR3 has 15 residues. CDR1 and CDR2 (germline): DFQATT, SNEGSKA (reference sequence). J lost 0 bases, V lost 3 bases, and 7 bases had no gene match. The CDR3 nucleotides read TGCAGTGCTAGGAGGGGGCCAGTGTACCAAGAGACCCAGTACTTC. This gives the protein CSARRGPVYQETQYF.

The table lists this clonotype with a count of one. The chain recombines TRBV7-2 with TRBJ1-4; D gene ambiguous. This CDR3 comprises 16 residues. Germline V lookup: CDR1 SGHTA, CDR2 FQGNSA. V lost 5 bases and J lost 3, with 16 bases in between. CDR3 in DNA: TGTGCCAGCAGCCTAAGGGCCGCCGTAGCTAATGAAAAACTGTTTTTT. Encoded protein: CASSLRAAVANEKLFF.

This chain joins TRBV9 and TRBJ1-2; D unclear. The V and J ends lost 3 bases and 4 bases respectively, with 13 bases between them. The CDR3 covers 14 residues. Germline V gives CDR1 SGDLS, CDR2 YYNGEE. As DNA, the CDR3 is TGTGCCAGCAGCGCCGGGAGAACGCTCTATGGCTACACCTTC. Protein product: CASSAGRTLYGYTF.

V is TRBV18 and J is TRBJ2-7, with D possibly TRBD1 on 6 matching bases. V lost 4 bases and J lost 5, with 12 bases in between. CDR3 length: 13 residues. CDR1 KGHSH and CDR2 LQKENI come from the germline V gene. CDR3 in DNA: TGTGCCAGCTCACTACACAGGGACGACGAGCAGTACGTC. This codes for CASSLHRDDEQYV.

This clonotype was observed a few times. The chain employs TRBV18 and TRBJ2-1; 10 positions match TRBD2. Germline lookup yields CDR1 KGHSH and CDR2 LQKENI. V trimming: 0 bases; J trimming: 0 bases; junction bases outside the gene matches: 11. This CDR3 contains 20 residues. The chain's CDR3 is CASSPPRASGGHSSYNEQFF. The DNA for the CDR3 is TGTGCCAGCTCACCACCGAGGGCTAGCGGGGGCCATAGCTCCTACAATGAGCAGTTCTTC. The full variable domain, in which reference TRBV18 and TRBJ2-1 provide the parts outside the CDR3, is NAGVMQNPRHLVRRRGQEARLRCSPMKGHSHVYWYRQLPEEGLKFMVYLQKENIIDESGMPKERFSAEFPKEGPSILRIQQVVRGDSAAYFCASSPPRASGGHSSYNEQFFGPGTRLTVL.

This clonotype was seen ten or more times. This rearrangement joins TRBV7-9 to TRBJ2-5, with 12 bases identical to TRBD2. Germline V CDR1 and CDR2: SEHNR, FQNEAQ (reference sequence). With V trimmed by 2 bases and J by 4 bases, 2 bases remained unmatched. The CDR3 runs to 15 residues. This chain's CDR3 is CASSLLAGGPETQYF. For the CDR3, the DNA is TGTGCCAGCAGCTTACTAGCGGGGGGGCCAGAGACCCAGTACTTC.

Ten or more counts support this clonotype. The chain links TRBV9 to TRBJ1-2; no firm D call. V lost 0 bases and J lost 4, with 4 bases in between. The CDR3 spans 12 residues. Germline lookup yields CDR1 SGDLS and CDR2 YYNGEE. The CDR3 loop is CASSVGGYGYTF. The CDR3 coding sequence is TGTGCCAGCAGCGTAGGGGGCTATGGCTACACCTTC.

The genes are TRBV25-1 and TRBJ2-2, with 8 bases aligning to TRBD1. V trimming: 2 bases; J trimming: 6 bases; junction bases outside the gene matches: 14. Germline V gene lookup returns CDR1 MGHDK and CDR2 SYGVNS. This CDR3 region has 18 residues. In DNA, the CDR3 is TGTGCCAGCAGTGAACTAGGATCACGGACAGGGCGCTCCGGGGAGCTGTTTTTT. Its protein product is CASSELGSRTGRSGELFF.

The chain uses TRBV10-3 and TRBJ1-1; TRBD1 matches at 9 bases. This CDR3 contains 14 residues. The V gene end was trimmed by 6 bases and the J gene end by 4 bases; junction bases not matched to a gene: 6. Germline V gives CDR1 ENHRY, CDR2 SYGVKD. For the CDR3, the DNA is TGTGCCATCAGAGGGACAGGGCGGGGCACTGAAGCTTTCTTT. This gives the protein CAIRGTGRGTEAFF.

The chain links TRBV28 to TRBJ1-1; D perhaps matches TRBD1 (5 bases). The CDR3 has 16 amino acids. V was shortened by 4 bases and J by 2 bases, with 17 bases between the two germline ends. CDR1 is MDHEN, CDR2 SYDVKM, per germline. CDR3 residues: CASSSTGTYLNTEAFF. The CDR3 DNA is TGTGCCAGCAGTTCGACCGGGACGTACTTAAACACTGAAGCTTTCTTT.

This clonotype occurred many times. The CDR3 bases are TGCAGTGCTAGAGATTTGAGGGGGGGCACAGATACGCAGTATTTT. It encodes CSARDLRGGTDTQYF. The chain couples TRBV20-1 to TRBJ2-3; D is perhaps TRBD1 or TRBD2 (6 bases each). Germline loops: CDR1 DFQATT, CDR2 SNEGSKA (reference sequence). V dropped 0 bases and J dropped 1 base, with 11 bases sitting between them. The CDR3 sequence is 15 residues long.

The J gene is TRBJ1-5, the V gene TRBV20-1, with D possibly matching TRBD1 (6 bases). V was shortened by 6 bases and J by 0 bases, with 15 bases between the two germline ends. The V gene's germline CDR1 is DFQATT and CDR2 SNEGSKA (reference sequence). This CDR3 spans 15 amino acids. This chain's CDR3 is CSAGQGSNSNQPQHF. The CDR3 DNA is TGCAGTGCAGGCCAGGGGAGTAATAGCAATCAGCCCCAGCATTTT.

This clonotype was found many times. The chain is built from TRBV20-1 and TRBJ2-3; D unclear. CDR1 and CDR2 from the germline V gene are DFQATT and SNEGSKA (reference sequence). The CDR3 has 12 amino acids. Trimming stripped 6 bases from V and 7 bases from J, with 14 bases between. CDR3 coding DNA: TGCAGTGCCACGCCACCCTCCTATACGCAGTATTTT. It translates to CSATPPSYTQYF.

In this sample, this clonotype turned up many times. The rearrangement joins TRBV25-1 to TRBJ1-5; the match to TRBD1 covers 8 bases. V shed 3 bases, J shed 6 bases, and the junction held 7 bases outside the gene matches. This CDR3 contains 15 residues. Germline CDR1 reads MGHDK; CDR2 reads SYGVNS. The CDR3 sequence: CASSDAQGASQPQHF. The CDR3 region has the DNA TGTGCCAGCAGTGATGCGCAGGGGGCCAGTCAGCCCCAGCATTTT.

This clonotype has just one count. V gene TRBV20-1 combines with J gene TRBJ2-7; 8 nucleotides line up with TRBD1. J was trimmed by 3 bases and V by 3 bases; bases with no gene match: 4. The germline CDR1 and CDR2 sequences are DFQATT and SNEGSKA (reference sequence). CDR3 size: 13 residues. The CDR3 DNA reads TGCAGTGCTAGGAGGGACAGGAACTACGAGCAGTACTTC. Protein: CSARRDRNYEQYF.

The rearrangement links TRBV4-1 to TRBJ2-1, with 7 bases identical to TRBD1. This CDR3 has 15 amino acids. Trimming removed 6 bases from V and 4 bases from J; junction bases left unmatched: 9. In germline, CDR1 is MGHRA, CDR2 YSYEKL. The CDR3 region has the DNA TGCGCCAGCAGAGTTACTACAGGGGCTTACAATGAGCAGTTCTTC. Translating it yields CASRVTTGAYNEQFF.

This clonotype was picked up many times. In DNA form, the CDR3 reads TGTGCCAGCAGCTTTGTTGAGACTAGAGGTCGGAGCGAGCAGTTCTTC. Amino acid sequence: CASSFVETRGRSEQFF. The chain recombines TRBV7-8 with TRBJ2-1, with D perhaps matching TRBD2 (6 bases). Germline V lookup: CDR1 SGHVS, CDR2 FQNEAQ. Between the trimmed V and J ends, which lost 3 bases and 10 bases, there was a span of 22 bases. The CDR3 has 16 amino acids. Based on the CDR3 plus reference TRBV7-8 and TRBJ2-1, the full variable domain is GAGVSQSPRYKVAKRGQDVALRCDPISGHVSLFWYQQALGQGPEFLTYFQNEAQLDKSGLPSDRFFAERPEGSVSTLKIQRTQQEDSAVYLCASSFVETRGRSEQFFGPGTRLTVL.

This clonotype came up many times. V usage is TRBV20-1 and J usage is TRBJ2-5, with 9 bases lining up with TRBD1. CDR3 length: 16 residues. Looked up from germline, CDR1 is DFQATT and CDR2 is SNEGSKA (reference sequence). Losses at the gene ends were 1 base for V and 2 bases for J; bases not matched to a gene: 8. In DNA form, the CDR3 reads TGCAGTGCTAGAGCCGGGACAGGGATGCGTCAAGAGACCCAGTACTTC. Encoded protein: CSARAGTGMRQETQYF.

The sample holds many counts of this clonotype. The rearrangement joins TRBV6-6 to TRBJ2-3; D is unresolved. Germline V lookup: CDR1 MNHNY, CDR2 SVGAGI (reference sequence). CDR3 size: 12 residues. V lost 2 bases and J 2 bases, leaving 2 bases between the germline ends. The DNA for the CDR3 is TGTGCCAGCAGTTACCCCACAGATACGCAGTATTTT. The encoded protein is CASSYPTDTQYF.

V is TRBV5-1 and J is TRBJ2-1; 12 nucleotides agree with TRBD2. This CDR3 has 17 amino acids. Trimming took 2 bases from V and 8 from J; bases not matched to a gene: 11. The germline CDR1 and CDR2 sequences are SGHRS and YFSETQ. This CDR3 reads CASSFGLAGGQSYEQFF. CDR3 nucleotide sequence: TGCGCCAGCAGCTTTGGGCTAGCGGGGGGGCAATCCTATGAGCAGTTCTTC.